This T cell receptor beta chain appears in the sequencing data of a study of cytomegalovirus exposure and HLA in healthy donors (dated by TCRdb to 2016 to 2017). As for the study more broadly: An earlier analysis of several hundred of the donors reported around 280 Gb of sequence data and about 120 million unique TCR beta sequences obtained from 180 million or so T cells. Roughly five DR-DQ haplotypes were treated as single units for association and clustering because of strong linkage in the cohort. Roughly 300 gigabases of sequencing data and approximately 80 million unique TCR sequences were included in an early release covering 500 to 750 HLA-typed donors. The later analysis used no new phenotypic data to find candidate immune exposures, relying instead on TCR beta sequences and their occurrence across donors. The study was designed to test whether signatures of past pathogen exposure could be identified by cataloging public T cell receptors. Every repertoire in the discovery cohort had been generated on one and the same sequencing platform. The study used immunosequencing to profile the T cell repertoires of hundreds of subjects and linked those repertoires to cytomegalovirus serostatus. The number of typed donors differed by locus: about 629-640 for A, B, C, DRB1 and DQB1; 522 for DQA1; approximately 600 for DPA1; and some 430 for DPB1. Besides the first cohort of roughly 660 subjects, a separate validation cohort made up of over 95 different subjects was used. A later genetic analysis took genome-wide SNP genotypes for about three fifths of the 666 donors and used that subset as a discovery cohort. An earlier analysis of 500 to 650 of the donors applied high-throughput TCR beta sequencing to assess whether each TCR beta V gene segment acted as functional or pseudogenic. To predict cytomegalovirus infection status, the study brought together high-throughput TCR immunosequencing, statistical association of individual TCRs with disease status, and machine learning. Both class I and class II loci were covered by HLA typing, at four-digit resolution. Among some 400 genotyped donors of the cohort, an average of approximately 240,000 unique TCR beta nucleotide sequences was sequenced per donor, of which 15% to 20% were non-productive. Donor age, sex, ethnicity and CMV serostatus were compiled alongside the repertoire data. To study patterns of TCR occurrence, a later analysis re-analyzed previously published TCR beta repertoires from 650 to 750 donors and added high-resolution HLA genotyping. The genetic ancestry cluster associated with self-reported Caucasian donors included 70% to 85% of the roughly 390 genotyped donors. Results and caveats for the whole study, not just this receptor: In an earlier analysis of fewer than 700 of the donors, most TCR beta V segments appeared in productive rearrangements about 87% or about 30% of the time, broadly matching IMGT annotations. A cluster of highly shared sequence variants was judged likely to represent a technical artifact of the sequencing pipeline. A further reported finding was that TCR beta sequences accurately predicted the HLA-A and HLA-B alleles for most subjects in the first cohort. Because HLA typing was missing for some donors at each locus, association tests included only the typed subset. The study gave a list of roughly 150 TCR beta chains associated with cytomegalovirus. A later genetic analysis reported fewer N-insertions in productive TCRs among donors in an Asian-associated ancestry cluster than the roughly 700-donor mean. Most CMV-associated TCR beta chains appeared to be HLA-restricted in a later analysis, and the HLA associations seemed to be driven largely by CMV exposure. Sequencing depth was assumed to be roughly uniform across donors in the presence/absence analyses, though that assumption may not hold. When HLA alleles, especially DR and DQ, strongly co-occurred, TCR associations were difficult to assign to individual alleles. An association between a missense DCLRE1C variant and V-gene and J-gene trimming of TCR beta chains was found in a later genetic analysis and replicated in an independent cohort. Because the 87-base-pair reads could not distinguish some IMGT-functional V segments, including TRBV6-2 and TRBV6-3, those segments were excluded. The classifier was reported to diagnose cytomegalovirus status with high specificity and sensitivity in both the original cohort and the validation cohort. Correlated functional status among segregating V segments might be attributable to linkage disequilibrium, but an unknown experimental factor could not be ruled out. In this cohort, only TCR beta chains were sequenced, and detectable features were limited by the absence of alpha or paired-chain data. Some 15 rarely observed V segments, including chromosome 9 orphons, were excluded from the earlier analysis of a few hundred of the donors because counts were too low. CMV serostatus was the only immune exposure information available for the cohort. In a later analysis, 16,951 TCR beta sequences were associated with specific HLA alleles at a false discovery rate of 0.05. A few of the identified cytomegalovirus-associated TCR beta chains were confirmed in vitro to be specific for cytomegalovirus antigens. Most TCR sequences were seen in very few donors, while some public TCRs were found in many individuals. It was suggested by the authors that the approach could potentially be generalized to other disease states and immunological phenotypes. In a later analysis, the rate of TCR association differed among HLA loci, with DRB1 alleles having the most associated TCRs and HLA-C alleles having the fewest. A later analysis reported that several top co-occurrence clusters appeared linked to parvovirus B19, influenza, CMV and Epstein-Barr virus. A later analysis found that HLA-associated TCR beta chains were more clonally expanded and had lower generation probabilities than equally common non-associated chains.

CDR1 and CDR2 (ENHRY, SYGVKD) derive from the germline V gene. V was cut back by 8 bases and J by 3 bases, leaving a gap of 11 bases between them. The CDR3 starts with the cysteine, ends with the phenylalanine, and has 13 residues. Left in the record is the CDR3 DNA by itself, 39 bases read in frame from the first base. Of note for this clone: The target of this receptor is not known. The record has no base qualities; no much larger clone is one base away.

The protocol used for the library was the immunoSEQ multiplex PCR assay. The multiplex PCR relied on a mix of 60 forward primers for TCR Vbeta segments and 13 reverse primers for TCR Jbeta segments. A multiplex PCR assay on genomic DNA amplified the CDR3 region of rearranged TCR beta genes. Amplified TCR beta libraries were sequenced as 87-base-pair reads on the Illumina HiSeq System. In the paper's pipeline: In a later analysis, 77 million or so unique TCR beta chains were counted across the approximately 620 repertoires, and roughly 10 million of these chains were shared by at least two donors. Raw reads were error-corrected and collapsed into unique sequences by a nearest-neighbor algorithm in which closely related sequences were merged to remove PCR and sequencing errors. Alignment of CDR3 sequences to IMGT reference sequences was used to assign V, D and J gene segments. For a sequence to be retained, a match of at least six nucleotides to both a V gene segment and a J gene segment was required. Rearrangements were called productive when the CDR3 lacked stop codons and stayed in frame with V and J; all others were non-productive. Following IMGT convention, CDR3 was defined as the stretch from the second conserved V-encoded cysteine to the conserved J-encoded phenylalanine. The earlier analysis of 550 to 650 of the donors excluded any sequence lacking an unambiguous match to a single V gene segment. An earlier analysis of 550 to 650 of the donors classified V segments as functional when productive rearrangements were above 56.7% and as segregating when the standard deviation between donors was above 5%. A statistical classification framework was developed to diagnose cytomegalovirus status using the catalog of TCR beta chain sequences. In a later analysis, V and J genes were assigned by comparing TCR nucleotide sequences against IMGT/GENE-DB human TR gene sequences. In a later analysis, CDR3 sequences and most-parsimonious VDJ recombination scenarios were assigned using the TCRdist pipeline. A later analysis defined each TCR beta chain by its CDR3 amino acid sequence plus V-gene family, and excluded reads lacking a unique V-gene family. A later analysis removed roughly 590 highly shared, low-generation-probability nucleotide sequences to deal with suspected cross-contamination and a sequencing artifact. In a later analysis, a clonal expansion index was calculated for each public chain from normalized within-repertoire ranks of inferred template counts. A later analysis computed generation probabilities with a VDJ recombination model fitted to out-of-frame rearrangements, and checked the results against IGoR. A later analysis scored TCR-TCR, TCR-HLA and TCR-CMV co-occurrence with hypergeometric tests, applying a repertoire-size bias correction to TCR pairs. To estimate false discovery rates, a later analysis permuted the HLA or CMV assignments 20 times. In a later analysis, co-occurring TCRs were grouped using DBSCAN, and TCRdist sequence similarity was added for clustering within HLA-allele-positive subsets. Repertoires with fewer than 30,000 or more than 120,000 public chains were left out of co-occurrence clustering, as were five repertoires with anomalous nucleotide sharing. Drawn from immuneACCESS, this table holds only the in-frame rearrangements with V and J called that TCRdb kept. Clones are partly lost; checked studies trace under half to an unresolved V gene and leave the rest unexplained. From that table come the V and J calls and clone size; the DNA was used to work out D and trimming. This sample has 100,000 to 120,000 clones in its table, and about four fifths of those were observed once. Over 2.5% of the sample is held by the ten biggest clonotypes.

The cohort was made up of 650 to 700 healthy bone marrow donors. All cohort members were sampled while nominally healthy, although unrecorded immune exposures were likely present. The donor was CMV seropositive and belonged to the group of more than 250 seropositive cohort members. Every donor gave a peripheral blood sample, and the peripheral blood mononuclear cells from that sample were used for TCR beta sequencing. Genomic DNA extraction from the blood cell samples was performed with the Qiagen DNeasy Blood Extraction Kit. Specimen: PBMCs. The chain joins TRBV10-3 to TRBJ2-1; TRBD2 might be the D gene, on 6 matching bases. The clonotype was recovered from a woman aged 60-75 years in good health and CMV-seropositive. The CDR3 protein: CAISWRGYNEQFF. The DNA reads as follows: TGTGCCATCTCCTGGCGGGGCTACAATGAGCAGTTCTTC.